This TCR beta chain was documented in a study of blood T cell repertoires in COVID-19. The wider study: Sites in the United States, Italy and Spain provided acute and convalescent COVID-19 samples.

CDR1 is SGHTA and CDR2 is FQGNSA in the germline V gene. This CDR3 is built from 12 residues. Trimming removed 5 bases at V and 14 bases at J, with 13 bases between. Source study methods: Counts of nucleated cells, estimated from reference gene primer amplification, were obtained. TCRdb's table, derived via immunoSEQ multiplex PCR, lists solely in-frame clones and lacks some. From that table come the V and J calls and clone size; the DNA was used to work out D and trimming. The repertoire includes fewer than 70,000 clones, 88% of them detected once, and roughly 2.3% sits in the top ten. The rearrangement uses TRBV7-2 and TRBJ1-6; weak D call: TRBD1 (6 bases). This sequence was found in a human donor in a cohort sampled during active COVID-19. The sequenced sample consisted of peripheral blood. CDR3 coding DNA: TGTGCCAGCAGCGCGGACAGTTCCACCCTCCACTTT. It specifies CASSADSSTLHF.